The 9 T cell receptor beta chains below were found in one sample sequenced in a study of shared clonotypes between healthy human individuals. The table came from immunoSEQ multiplex PCR; TCRdb's copy has only in-frame clones and leaves some out. This sample yields about 590,000 clones, of which roughly 95% are seen a single time; 0.09% to 0.13% belongs to the top ten. CD45RO-negative, CCR7-selected cells formed the naive CD8 fraction, which excluded terminally differentiated effector memory CD45RA+ cells. The sequenced material came from naive CD8+ T cells sorted from blood. Receptors were obtained from a woman in her twenties or thirties in good health.

The genes are TRBV28 and TRBJ1-5; TRBD1 might be the D (5 bases). V lost 10 bases, J lost 2 bases, and 15 bases lay in between. Germline assignment: CDR1 MDHEN and CDR2 SYDVKM. The CDR3 totals 14 residues. The chain's CDR3 is CATSRGEGNQPQHF. CDR3 sequence (DNA): TGTGCCACTTCACGGGGGGAGGGCAATCAGCCCCAGCATTTT.

The rearrangement joins TRBV28 to TRBJ2-2, with no clear D. The CDR3 is 12 residues long. Germline V gene lookup returns CDR1 MDHEN and CDR2 SYDVKM. Trimming cost V 3 bases and J 6 bases, with 5 bases left between them. CDR3 nucleotides: TGTGCCAGCAGTTTGTATGCCGGGGAGCTGTTTTTT. As protein: CASSLYAGELFF.

This CDR3 reads CASSDPVSGKQFF. DNA for the CDR3: TGTGCCAGCAGCGACCCGGTTAGCGGGAAGCAGTTCTTC. The V gene is TRBV14, the J gene TRBJ2-1; 8 nucleotides match TRBD2. CDR1 and CDR2 from the germline V gene are SGHDN and FVKESK. This CDR3 is 13 amino acids long. Losses at the gene ends were 5 bases for V and 11 bases for J; bases not matched to a gene: 8.

The chain has TRBV13 and TRBJ2-7; no definite D call. The length of the CDR3 is 13 residues. Trimming removed 5 bases at V and 6 bases at J, with 14 bases between. CDR1 is PRHDT and CDR2 is FYEKMQ in the germline V gene (reference sequence). The CDR3 protein is CASSPKLGPEQYF. Here the CDR3 DNA reads TGTGCCAGCAGCCCCAAATTGGGTCCCGAGCAGTACTTC. Complete variable domain (other parts from reference TRBV13 and TRBJ2-7): AAGVIQSPRHLIKEKRETATLKCYPIPRHDTVYWYQQGPGQDPQFLISFYEKMQSDKGSIPDRFSAQQFSDYHSELNMSSLELGDSALYFCASSPKLGPEQYFGPGTRLTVT.

The chain uses TRBV28 and TRBJ2-2; D is uncertain. Per germline, CDR1 MDHEN and CDR2 SYDVKM. The CDR3 is 15 amino acids. V lost 5 bases to trimming and J lost 0 bases, with 10 bases between them. CDR3 sequence reads: CASSAPIANTGELFF. The CDR3 DNA reads TGTGCCAGCAGTGCCCCGATCGCGAACACCGGGGAGCTGTTTTTT. Filled out from reference TRBV28 and TRBJ2-2, the complete variable domain reads DVKVTQSSRYLVKRTGEKVFLECVQDMDHENMFWYRQDPGLGLRLIYFSYDVKMKEKGDIPEGYSVSREKKERFSLILESASTNQTSMYLCASSAPIANTGELFFGEGSRLTVL.

The chain carries TRBV6-6 and TRBJ2-4; D is ambiguous. V was pared by 5 bases and J by 0 bases, with 14 bases between. Germline V lookup: CDR1 MNHNY, CDR2 SVGAGI (reference sequence). This CDR3 contains 16 residues. This CDR3 is CASSPYSELAKNIQYF. CDR3 bases: TGTGCCAGCAGTCCCTACAGCGAACTAGCCAAAAACATTCAGTACTTC.

V is TRBV19 and J is TRBJ1-2; 8 bases line up with TRBD1. CDR1 is LNHDA, CDR2 SQIVND, per germline (reference sequence). V dropped 6 bases and J dropped 5; count of bases not matched to a gene: 14. The CDR3 spans 16 residues. CDR3 amino acids: CASRQPKTGDVYGYTF. The CDR3 region has the DNA TGTGCCAGTAGGCAACCAAAGACAGGGGACGTTTATGGCTACACCTTC.

The chain has TRBV5-4 and TRBJ2-1, with D perhaps being TRBD1 or TRBD2 (5 bases each). The V end was cut by 4 bases, the J end by 1 base, with 12 bases between. This CDR3 contains 15 residues. Per the germline V gene, CDR1 is SGHNT and CDR2 is YYREEE (reference sequence). In DNA form, the CDR3 reads TGTGCCAGCAGCCCGGAGGCAGGGTCCTACAATGAGCAGTTCTTC. Amino acids: CASSPEAGSYNEQFF.

V gene TRBV10-1 combines with J gene TRBJ1-1; D gene uncertain. Trimming left V 0 bases short and J 0 bases short, with 8 bases between. Germline V CDR1 and CDR2: WNHNN, SYGVQD (reference sequence). There are 15 residues in the CDR3. The CDR3 DNA reads as TGCGCCAGCAGTGAGTCTCGCCTTATGAACACTGAAGCTTTCTTT. Protein: CASSESRLMNTEAFF.